The 27 T cell receptor beta chains presented below share a single source sample, sequenced in a study of T cell changes during pregnancy in multiple sclerosis. The method was immunoSEQ multiplex PCR; TCRdb's version includes in-frame clones alone and lacks a portion of them. The data show about 40,000 clones, 90% to 95% seen once. Sequencing was performed on CD8+ T cells from peripheral blood mononuclear cells, taken before pregnancy. Receptors were obtained from a female donor with multiple sclerosis, enrolled in a pregnancy study.

The rearrangement links TRBV9 to TRBJ2-1; D is perhaps TRBD2 (6 bases). The V gene's germline CDR1 is SGDLS and CDR2 YYNGEE. The CDR3 runs to 15 residues. V was pared by 2 bases and J by 2 bases, with 11 bases between. CDR3 sequence (DNA): TGTGCCAGCAGCGTTTCCGGGACTGCCTACAATGAGCAGTTCTTC. Protein product: CASSVSGTAYNEQFF.

The gene calls are TRBV7-9 and TRBJ2-2; possibly TRBD1 for D (6 bases). V shed 4 bases and J shed 0 bases, with 12 bases lying between them. The CDR3 consists of 16 residues. The germline CDR1 and CDR2 sequences are SEHNR and FQNEAQ (reference sequence). The CDR3 DNA follows: TGTGCCAGCAGCTGCACAGGGTGCCCGAACACCGGGGAGCTGTTTTTT. Translated: CASSCTGCPNTGELFF.

The genes are TRBV7-3 and TRBJ1-1; 7 bases line up with TRBD1. Trimming at V came to 5 bases and at J to 5 bases, leaving 11 bases not matched to a gene. The germline CDR1 and CDR2 sequences are SGHTA and FQGTGA. The CDR3 runs to 15 residues. The CDR3 is CASSTIGGSGTEAFF. CDR3 sequence (DNA): TGTGCCAGCAGCACCATAGGGGGCTCCGGGACTGAAGCTTTCTTT.

The chain uses TRBV7-2 and TRBJ2-1; D call uncertain. Germline values: CDR1 SGHTA, CDR2 FQGNSA. The ends were cut back, 4 bases at V and 0 bases at J, with 10 bases in the middle. This CDR3 has 15 amino acids. The CDR3, as DNA: TGTGCCAGCAGCTCAGAACTAAGCTCCTACAATGAGCAGTTCTTC. This gives the protein CASSSELSSYNEQFF.

The genes are TRBV7-9 and TRBJ2-1, with 11 bases lining up with TRBD2. The J segment lost 6 bases and the V segment lost 3 bases, leaving 1 base of the junction unmatched. Germline V gene lookup returns CDR1 SEHNR and CDR2 FQNEAQ (reference sequence). This CDR3 has 14 residues. The CDR3 region is CASSLLAGGNEQFF. DNA of the CDR3: TGTGCCAGCAGCTTGCTAGCGGGAGGCAATGAGCAGTTCTTC. Full variable domain (rest looked up from reference TRBV7-9 and TRBJ2-1): DTGVSQNPRHKITKRGQNVTFRCDPISEHNRLYWYRQTLGQGPEFLTYFQNEAQLEKSRLLSDRFSAERPKGSFSTLEIQRTEQGDSAMYLCASSLLAGGNEQFFGPGTRLTVL.

The chain has TRBV10-3 and TRBJ2-7, with 12 bases fitting TRBD2. The CDR3 contains 15 residues. Germline values: CDR1 ENHRY, CDR2 SYGVKD. V gave up 3 bases and J gave up 3 bases; unmatched junction bases: 3. The CDR3 loop reads CAISEGLAGFYEQYF. The CDR3 DNA is TGTGCCATCAGTGAAGGACTAGCGGGGTTCTACGAGCAGTACTTC.

The chain combines TRBV4-2 with TRBJ1-4, with D uncertain. The germline gives CDR1 LGHNA, CDR2 YNFKEQ. The CDR3 spans 12 residues. V gave up 7 bases and J gave up 4 bases, with 7 bases separating them. CDR3 nucleotides: TGTGCCAGCAAGGACTTTAATGAAAAACTGTTTTTT. Translated, it gives CASKDFNEKLFF.

V is TRBV10-2 and J is TRBJ1-2; 9 nucleotides match TRBD1. CDR3 length: 17 amino acids. The germline V gene has CDR1 WSHSY and CDR2 SAAADI. The V gene end was trimmed by 0 bases and the J gene end by 7 bases; junction bases not matched to a gene: 12. The CDR3 coding sequence is TGCGCCAGCAGTGAGTCGAAGACAGGGGGTTCGGGCTCTGGCTACACCTTC. Residues: CASSESKTGGSGSGYTF.

V usage is TRBV28 and J usage is TRBJ2-1; D is perhaps TRBD1 (6 bases). Germline CDR1 reads MDHEN; CDR2 reads SYDVKM. This CDR3 spans 14 amino acids. V was shortened by 3 bases and J by 7 bases, with 13 bases between the two germline ends. DNA for the CDR3: TGTGCCAGCAGTTTGGAAACAGGGAGAAATGAGCAGTTCTTC. This sequence encodes CASSLETGRNEQFF.

CDR3 region: CASSQDRLLSYEQYF. CDR3 DNA sequence: TGTGCCAGCAGCCAAGACAGACTCCTGTCCTACGAGCAGTACTTC. V is TRBV7-2 and J is TRBJ2-7; a possible D gene is TRBD1 (5 bases). The germline CDR1 and CDR2 sequences are SGHTA and FQGNSA. The CDR3 sequence is 15 residues long. The V gene lost 5 bases and the J gene lost 1 base, with 15 bases spanning the gap.

The chain recombines TRBV5-6 with TRBJ2-7; TRBD1 agrees at 7 bases. Trimming at V came to 0 bases and at J to 2 bases, leaving 8 bases not matched to a gene. This CDR3 is 16 amino acids long. Germline V gives CDR1 SGHDT, CDR2 YYEEEE. The CDR3 here is CASSLGQGVLTYEQYF. In nucleotides, the CDR3 is TGTGCCAGCAGCTTGGGACAGGGAGTACTAACCTACGAGCAGTACTTC.

V usage is TRBV28 and J usage is TRBJ2-7; a weak D match, TRBD2 (5 bases). CDR3 length: 12 amino acids. From germline, CDR1 is MDHEN and CDR2 SYDVKM. Trimming cost V 7 bases and J 3 bases, with 10 bases left between them. CDR3 nucleotide sequence: TGTGCCAGCACCCCTGGGAGCTACGAGCAGTACTTC. Protein sequence: CASTPGSYEQYF.

V usage is TRBV28 and J usage is TRBJ1-1; 10 bases agree with TRBD1. V lost 3 bases, J lost 4 bases, and 5 bases stayed unmatched. The CDR3 is made up of 15 amino acids. The germline V gene encodes CDR1 MDHEN and CDR2 SYDVKM. The CDR3 spells CASSFWTGGSTEAFF. Here the CDR3 DNA reads TGTGCCAGCAGTTTCTGGACAGGGGGGAGCACTGAAGCTTTCTTT.

This chain uses TRBV7-9 with TRBJ2-3; tentative D call: TRBD1 (6 bases). Germline-derived CDR1 and CDR2 are SEHNR and FQNEAQ (reference sequence). The CDR3 covers 13 residues. The V and J ends lost 7 bases and 0 bases respectively, with 8 bases between them. This CDR3 reads CASIRGSTDTQYF. The CDR3 coding sequence is TGTGCCAGCATCAGGGGCAGCACAGATACGCAGTATTTT.

The rearrangement uses TRBV7-9 and TRBJ2-5; 11 bases align to TRBD2. With V trimmed by 4 bases and J by 4 bases, 11 bases remained unmatched. This CDR3 has 17 amino acids. Germline assignment: CDR1 SEHNR and CDR2 FQNEAQ (reference sequence). CDR3 protein: CASSSTWATSGRETQYF. The CDR3 nucleotides are TGTGCCAGCAGCTCCACGTGGGCCACTAGCGGGAGAGAGACCCAGTACTTC.

The chain joins TRBV5-1 to TRBJ2-1; a weak D match, TRBD1 (6 bases). The V end was cut by 0 bases, the J end by 7 bases, with 17 bases between. The CDR3 contains 16 residues. Germline assignment: CDR1 SGHRS and CDR2 YFSETQ. CDR3 bases: TGCGCCAGCAGCTTGGAACAGGGCGGTGGGTGGAATGAGCAGTTCTTC. Translation: CASSLEQGGGWNEQFF.

Details on this clone: Distinct nucleotide sequences in the sample also encode this CDR3. The chain has TRBV28 and TRBJ2-1; 8 bases are a match to TRBD2. J gave up 13 bases and V 6 bases, and 14 bases lay outside the gene matches. This CDR3 spans 14 amino acids. CDR1 is MDHEN and CDR2 is SYDVKM in the germline V gene. CDR3 bases: TGTGCCAGCAGCTTGCGGGCGGGAGGCGGGGAACAGTTCTTC. Translated, it gives CASSLRAGGGEQFF. The variable domain in full, completed from reference TRBV28 and TRBJ2-1, reads DVKVTQSSRYLVKRTGEKVFLECVQDMDHENMFWYRQDPGLGLRLIYFSYDVKMKEKGDIPEGYSVSREKKERFSLILESASTNQTSMYLCASSLRAGGGEQFFGPGTRLTVL.

The J gene is TRBJ1-5, the V gene TRBV28; D not certain. This CDR3 is 11 amino acids long. Germline V gives CDR1 MDHEN, CDR2 SYDVKM. Between the trimmed V and J ends, which lost 1 base and 11 bases, there was a span of 6 bases. Here the CDR3 DNA reads TGTGCCAGCAGTTTATCTCGGGCCCAGCATTTT. This gives the protein CASSLSRAQHF.

V usage is TRBV19 and J usage is TRBJ2-6; D unresolved. Deletions cut 9 bases from V and 1 base from J, with 4 bases between. The CDR3 totals 12 residues. Germline-derived CDR1 and CDR2 are LNHDA and SQIVND (reference sequence). The CDR3: CASTSGANVLTF. CDR3 in DNA: TGTGCCAGCACATCTGGGGCCAACGTCCTGACTTTC.

The chain employs TRBV7-8 and TRBJ2-5, with D possibly matching TRBD1 (5 bases). Germline lookup yields CDR1 SGHVS and CDR2 FQNEAQ. The V gene lost 1 base and the J gene lost 2 bases, with 11 bases spanning the gap. The CDR3 contains 15 residues. The CDR3 reads CASSLEMGRQETQYF. The DNA of the CDR3 is TGTGCCAGCAGCTTAGAGATGGGGCGGCAAGAGACCCAGTACTTC.

This sequence joins TRBV7-9 and TRBJ1-2; 8 nucleotides line up with TRBD1. V was clipped by 5 bases and J by 4 bases; unmatched bases: 12. The length of the CDR3 is 16 residues. Per the germline V gene, CDR1 is SEHNR and CDR2 is FQNEAQ (reference sequence). CDR3 nucleotide sequence: TGTGCCAGCAGCCCCACCGGGACAGGACAGATCTATGGCTACACCTTC. This encodes CASSPTGTGQIYGYTF.

The V gene is TRBV30, the J gene TRBJ2-7; 9 nucleotides line up with TRBD1. The CDR3 extends over 14 amino acids. V lost 4 bases to trimming and J lost 3 bases; unmatched junction nucleotides: 7. Germline V gene lookup returns CDR1 GTSNPN and CDR2 SVGIG (reference sequence). This CDR3 reads CAWTTDRGFYEQYF. CDR3 nucleotide sequence: TGTGCCTGGACCACGGACAGGGGTTTCTACGAGCAGTACTTC.

This chain links TRBV27 with TRBJ1-5, with a tentative D call TRBD1 (5 bases). This CDR3 has 13 residues. The ends were cut back, 4 bases at V and 10 bases at J, with 14 bases in the middle. CDR1 is MNHEY, CDR2 SMNVEV, per germline (reference sequence). CDR3: CASSYGGGRPQHF. The CDR3 DNA reads as TGTGCCAGCAGTTATGGGGGAGGCCGCCCCCAGCATTTT.

The chain recombines TRBV2 with TRBJ1-1, with TRBD1 identical over 8 bases. J gave up 5 bases and V 9 bases, and 5 bases lay outside the gene matches. Per germline, CDR1 SNHLY and CDR2 FYNNEI. This CDR3 comprises 12 residues. The DNA of the CDR3 is TGTGCCAGTACAGGGGGGTCTACTGAAGCTTTCTTT. This sequence encodes CASTGGSTEAFF.

The J gene is TRBJ1-1, the V gene TRBV11-3; D is uncertain. V was shortened by 4 bases and J by 1 base, with 13 bases between the two germline ends. The germline V gene encodes CDR1 SGHNT and CDR2 YENEEA. The CDR3 is made up of 15 amino acids. The CDR3 spells CASSSSSGRNTEAFF. CDR3 bases: TGTGCCAGCAGCTCGTCGTCAGGCCGGAACACTGAAGCTTTCTTT.

The chain is built from TRBV27 and TRBJ1-1, with TRBD1 matching 7 bases. There are 15 residues in the CDR3. V gave up 5 bases and J gave up 7 bases; unmatched junction bases: 13. Germline V gene lookup returns CDR1 MNHEY and CDR2 SMNVEV (reference sequence). CDR3 in amino acids: CASSKPSDRANEAFF. The CDR3 coding sequence is TGTGCCAGCAGTAAACCCAGCGACAGGGCTAATGAAGCTTTCTTT.

This rearrangement joins TRBV29-1 to TRBJ2-1, with D possibly being TRBD2 (5 bases). From germline, CDR1 is SQVTM and CDR2 ANQGSEA. CDR3 size: 14 residues. The ends were cut back, 1 base at V and 8 bases at J, with 15 bases in the middle. In DNA form, the CDR3 reads TGCAGCGTTGAAGGGTCGGGAAACGGGTATGAGCAGTTCTTC. It specifies CSVEGSGNGYEQFF.